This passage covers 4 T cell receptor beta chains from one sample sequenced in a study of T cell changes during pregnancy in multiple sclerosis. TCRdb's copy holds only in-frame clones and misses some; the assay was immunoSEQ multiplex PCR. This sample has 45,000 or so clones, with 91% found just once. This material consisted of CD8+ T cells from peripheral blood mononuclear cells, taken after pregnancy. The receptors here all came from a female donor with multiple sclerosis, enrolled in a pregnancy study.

The CDR3 coding sequence is TGTGCCAGCAGCTTAGTTACGGGACAGGATTACGAGCAGTACTTC. Protein product: CASSLVTGQDYEQYF. J is TRBJ2-7 and V is TRBV7-9; 8 positions agree with TRBD1. The CDR3 loop spans 15 amino acids. Germline CDR1 is SEHNR and CDR2 is FQNEAQ (reference sequence). Trimming removed 1 base from V and 4 bases from J; junction bases left unmatched: 6.

This chain's CDR3 is CASRNRDSQYEKLFF. As DNA, the CDR3 is TGTGCCAGCCGAAACCGGGACAGTCAATATGAAAAACTGTTTTTT. The chain carries TRBV19 and TRBJ1-4; 7 bases fit TRBD1. CDR3 size: 15 residues. V dropped 9 bases and J dropped 6; count of bases not matched to a gene: 13. Looked up from germline, CDR1 is LNHDA and CDR2 is SQIVND (reference sequence).

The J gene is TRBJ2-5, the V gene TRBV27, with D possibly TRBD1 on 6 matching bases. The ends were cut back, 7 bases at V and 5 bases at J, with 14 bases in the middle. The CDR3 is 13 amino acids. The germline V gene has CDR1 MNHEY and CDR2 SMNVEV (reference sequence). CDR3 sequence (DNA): TGTGCCAGCACAAACAGGGTGAGGGAGACCCAGTACTTC. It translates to CASTNRVRETQYF.

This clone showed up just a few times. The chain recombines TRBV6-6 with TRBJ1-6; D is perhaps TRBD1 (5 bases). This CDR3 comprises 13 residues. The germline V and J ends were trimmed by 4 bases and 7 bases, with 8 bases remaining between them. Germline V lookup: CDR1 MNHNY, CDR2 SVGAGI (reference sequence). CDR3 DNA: TGTGCCAGCAGTTCGACAGAGAATTCACCCCTCCACTTT. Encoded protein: CASSSTENSPLHF.